One and the same sample provided the 18 T cell receptor beta chains below, sequenced in a study of Ad26.COV2.S vaccination and SARS-CoV-2 variants. Here immunoSEQ multiplex PCR was the method, and the copy in TCRdb shows in-frame clones only, minus some. The table has 430,000 or so clones, 80% to 95% seen once. Treatment noted: 15 to 20 received Ad26.COV2.S at low or high dose, single or two shots; about five received placebo; per-sample allocation not given. Following the first vaccine or placebo injection, samples were taken on day 63. The sequencing used peripheral blood, collected in a trial of Ad26.COV2.S vaccine versus placebo. Receptors originate from a person aged 18 to 65 who received the Ad26.COV2.S COVID-19 vaccine or a placebo.

This sequence joins TRBV30 and TRBJ2-5, with D perhaps matching TRBD2 (6 bases). Germline loops: CDR1 GTSNPN, CDR2 SVGIG (reference sequence). The CDR3 runs 14 residues. V was trimmed by 7 bases and J by 7 bases, leaving 22 bases between them. CDR3 coding DNA: TGTGCCTTAGTAGCGGAAACGACCTGGGGGACCCAGTACTTC. Translating it yields CALVAETTWGTQYF.

The gene calls are TRBV15 and TRBJ2-1; D remains unclear. The CDR3 spans 15 residues. With 1 base removed from V and 0 bases from J, the gap between germline ends came to 7 bases. CDR1 is LNHNV and CDR2 is YYDKDF in the germline V gene (reference sequence). CDR3 DNA: TGTGCCACCAGCAGAGGGGCTAGCTCCTACAATGAGCAGTTCTTC. Translating gives CATSRGASSYNEQFF.

The chain carries TRBV6-5 and TRBJ2-5, with no clear D. Deletions cut 10 bases from V and 2 bases from J, with 11 bases between. In germline, CDR1 is MNHEY, CDR2 SVGAGI. This CDR3 is built from 12 residues. CDR3 DNA sequence: TGTGCCACTGGGCCCGCACAAGAGACCCAGTACTTC. Its translation: CATGPAQETQYF.

V is TRBV30 and J is TRBJ1-5, with no clear D. This CDR3 has 15 residues. Germline assignment: CDR1 GTSNPN and CDR2 SVGIG (reference sequence). Trimming cost V 3 bases and J 0 bases, with 12 bases left between them. The chain's CDR3 is CAWSSGSGSNQPQHF. The CDR3 region has the DNA TGTGCCTGGAGCTCCGGCAGCGGTAGCAATCAGCCCCAGCATTTT. Together with reference TRBV30 and TRBJ1-5, the CDR3 gives the full variable domain: SQTIHQWPATLVQPVGSPLSLECTVEGTSNPNLYWYRQAAGRGLQLLFYSVGIGQISSEVPQNLSASRPQDRQFILSSKKLLLSDSGFYLCAWSSGSGSNQPQHFGDGTRLSIL.

V gene TRBV6-2 or TRBV6-3 combines with J gene TRBJ2-7; the D is unclear. The germline CDR1 and CDR2 sequences are MNHEY and SVGEGT. Trimming took 0 bases from V and 6 from J, leaving 6 bases between them. This CDR3 has 12 amino acids. Here the CDR3 reads CASSYSRVEQYF. CDR3 in DNA: TGTGCCAGCAGTTACTCGAGAGTCGAGCAGTACTTC.

The chain combines TRBV18 with TRBJ2-2, with a tentative D call TRBD2 (5 bases). V was cut by 3 bases and J by 4 bases, with 15 bases left in between. Looked up from germline, CDR1 is KGHSH and CDR2 is LQKENI. The CDR3 has 16 residues. This CDR3 is CASSPRLPSGTGELFF. The CDR3, as DNA: TGTGCCAGCTCACCGCGACTACCCTCGGGCACCGGGGAGCTGTTTTTT. Supplemented by reference TRBV18 and TRBJ2-2, the full variable domain reads NAGVMQNPRHLVRRRGQEARLRCSPMKGHSHVYWYRQLPEEGLKFMVYLQKENIIDESGMPKERFSAEFPKEGPSILRIQQVVRGDSAAYFCASSPRLPSGTGELFFGEGSRLTVL.

This clone was observed once. The sample carries other DNA sequences with the same CDR3. The rearrangement links TRBV6-5 to TRBJ1-1; no clear D. The CDR3 loop spans 12 amino acids. Germline values: CDR1 MNHEY, CDR2 SVGAGI. Trimming shortened V by 8 bases and J by 1 base, and 8 bases separated the two germline ends. CDR3 bases: TGTGCCAGCCTCCGGGAGAACACTGAAGCTTTCTTT. It yields the protein CASLRENTEAFF.

This chain links TRBV6-5 with TRBJ2-1, with TRBD1 matching over 7 bases. Germline V gives CDR1 MNHEY, CDR2 SVGAGI. The CDR3 is 15 residues long. V lost 5 bases to trimming and J lost 6 bases; unmatched junction nucleotides: 10. The CDR3 DNA follows: TGTGCCAGCAGTCCCCAGGGGCCAGGGGGCAATGAGCAGTTCTTC. This sequence encodes CASSPQGPGGNEQFF.

The rearrangement uses TRBV7-2 and TRBJ1-2; 8 bases agree with TRBD1. Trimming at V came to 5 bases and at J to 4 bases, leaving 12 bases not matched to a gene. From germline, CDR1 is SGHTA and CDR2 FQGNSA. This CDR3 is built from 16 residues. Written as DNA, the CDR3 is TGTGCCAGCAGCCCCGGGACAGGAGGTAATGGCTATGGCTACACCTTC. Protein sequence: CASSPGTGGNGYGYTF.

This clone has only a few counts. The J gene is TRBJ2-7, the V gene TRBV4-3, with D perhaps TRBD1 (6 bases). Germline V gene sequence: CDR1 LGHNA, CDR2 YSLEER. V lost 0 bases and J lost 6, with 15 bases in between. CDR3 size: 15 residues. Here the CDR3 DNA reads TGCGCCAGCAGCCAAGATTTGACAGGTTGGAGCGAGCAGTACTTC. Its protein product is CASSQDLTGWSEQYF.

The chain joins TRBV7-2 to TRBJ1-2; possibly TRBD1 for D (5 bases). The CDR3 has 11 residues. The V gene lost 5 bases and the J gene lost 4 bases, with 5 bases spanning the gap. CDR1 is SGHTA, CDR2 FQGNSA, per germline. The DNA for the CDR3 is TGTGCCAGCAGCCAGGGCTATGGCTACACCTTC. Translating it yields CASSQGYGYTF. The variable domain in full, with the rest retrieved from reference TRBV7-2 and TRBJ1-2, is GAGVSQSPSNKVTEKGKDVELRCDPISGHTALYWYRQSLGQGLEFLIYFQGNSAPDKSGLPSDRFSAERTGGSVSTLTIQRTQQEDSAVYLCASSQGYGYTFGSGTRLTVV.

V usage is TRBV5-1 and J usage is TRBJ2-7, with 8 positions matching TRBD1. Germline CDR1 SGHRS, CDR2 YFSETQ. V trimming: 4 bases; J trimming: 3 bases; junction bases outside the gene matches: 9. This CDR3 is built from 15 residues. CDR3 sequence (DNA): TGCGCCAGCAGCGAAGGGACAGGTCTTTACTACGAGCAGTACTTC. It codes for CASSEGTGLYYEQYF.

The rearrangement joins TRBV20-1 to TRBJ1-4; D is undetermined. Between the trimmed V and J ends, which lost 1 base and 8 bases, there was a span of 5 bases. CDR1 DFQATT and CDR2 SNEGSKA come from the germline V gene (reference sequence). The CDR3 spans 11 residues. For the CDR3, the DNA is TGCAGTGCTAGAGGAGGGGAAAAACTGTTTTTT. This encodes CSARGGEKLFF.

The chain combines TRBV2 with TRBJ2-3, with D unclear. The CDR3 has 12 amino acids. V shed 4 bases and J shed 2 bases, with 4 bases lying between them. Germline assignment: CDR1 SNHLY and CDR2 FYNNEI. Written as DNA, the CDR3 is TGTGCCAGCAGTGGTTACACAGATACGCAGTATTTT. It codes for CASSGYTDTQYF. Using reference TRBV2 and TRBJ2-3 for the parts outside the CDR3, the full variable domain is EPEVTQTPSHQVTQMGQEVILRCVPISNHLYFYWYRQILGQKVEFLVSFYNNEISEKSEIFDDQFSVERPDGSNFTLKIRSTKLEDSAMYFCASSGYTDTQYFGPGTRLTVL.

J is TRBJ2-7 and V is TRBV5-1; 9 positions match TRBD1. V shed 4 bases, J shed 3 bases, and the junction held 11 bases outside the gene matches. This CDR3 contains 16 residues. The germline CDR1 and CDR2 sequences are SGHRS and YFSETQ. The CDR3 reads CASSARTGGEGYEQYF. The CDR3 DNA reads TGCGCCAGCAGCGCCCGAACAGGGGGCGAAGGCTACGAGCAGTACTTC.

This sequence joins TRBV7-8 and TRBJ2-7, with a possible D match to TRBD2 (6 bases). V was trimmed by 5 bases and J by 10 bases, leaving 21 bases between them. Looked up from germline, CDR1 is SGHVS and CDR2 is FQNEAQ. This CDR3 contains 14 residues. CDR3 in amino acids: CASSRGIAENYQYF. The CDR3 DNA reads TGTGCCAGCAGCCGAGGGATAGCGGAGAACTATCAGTACTTC.

V and J are TRBV10-3 and TRBJ2-2, with 9 bases aligning to TRBD1. The V gene end was trimmed by 6 bases and the J gene end by 4 bases; junction bases not matched to a gene: 6. The germline V gene encodes CDR1 ENHRY and CDR2 SYGVKD. The CDR3 spans 15 residues. The CDR3 region has the DNA TGTGCCATCAGCAAGGACAGGGGAAGCACCGGGGAGCTGTTTTTT. Its translation: CAISKDRGSTGELFF.

This chain connects TRBV15 to TRBJ1-1, with 9 bases aligning to TRBD1. In germline, CDR1 is LNHNV, CDR2 YYDKDF (reference sequence). The V and J ends lost 4 bases and 4 bases, in that order; junction bases with no gene match: 10. The CDR3 has 16 amino acids. The CDR3 reads CATSTPRNRGLTEAFF. In nucleotides, the CDR3 is TGTGCCACCAGCACCCCGAGGAACAGGGGGCTCACTGAAGCTTTCTTT. The whole variable domain, filled in from reference TRBV15 and TRBJ1-1, reads DAMVIQNPRYQVTQFGKPVTLSCSQTLNHNVMYWYQQKSSQAPKLLFHYYDKDFNNEADTPDNFQSRRPNTSFCFLDIRSPGLGDTAMYLCATSTPRNRGLTEAFFGQGTRLTVV.